Listed below are T cell receptor beta chains from one sample, sequenced in a study of CD8 T cells in Susac syndrome. TCRdb re-called the immunoSEQ multiplex PCR reads with MiXCR, one entry per CDR3 protein. The sample contains fewer than 150,000 distinct CDR3 sequences, 90% to 95% of which appear only once. The sample comprised CD4+ T cells from PBMCs. These receptors came from a human donor with multiple sclerosis. CDR3s include the opening cysteine and the closing phenylalanine or tryptophan. D genes are given only for firm matches. Expanded clones get a size class; other rows say once, few or many, or leave the size out.

>TRBJ2-6|TRBD1|-|TRBV6-5
CASSSSGDRVGSGANVLTF
TGTGCCAGCAGTTCCTCGGGGGACAGGGTTGGCTCTGGGGCCAACGTCCTGACTTTC
>TRBJ1-2|-|-|TRBV7-2
CASSWTEGYGYTF
TGTGCCAGCAGCTGGACAGAGGGCTATGGCTACACCTTC
>TRBJ1-2|-|-|TRBV18
CASSQPGSAGYTF
TGTGCCAGCTCACAACCAGGGTCAGCAGGCTACACCTTC
>TRBJ2-5|-|-|TRBV5-1
CASSLGGGYQETQYF
TGCGCCAGCAGCTTAGGGGGGGGCTACCAAGAGACCCAGTACTTC
>TRBJ1-6|-|-|TRBV7-8
CASSFTTRDSPLHF
TGTGCCAGCAGCTTCACGACAAGAGATTCACCCCTCCACTTT
>TRBJ1-6|-|-|TRBV12-3/TRBV12-4
CASSRGSRGLTPYNSPLHF
TGTGCCAGCAGTCGGGGGTCCAGGGGACTTACTCCTTATAATTCACCCCTCCACTTT
>TRBJ2-6|-|-|TRBV19
CASSTVGSGANVLTF
TGTGCCAGTAGTACTGTTGGCTCTGGGGCCAACGTCCTGACTTTC
>TRBJ2-7|TRBD1|once|TRBV6-5
CASSYEFGTGGTEQYF
TGTGCCAGCAGTTACGAATTCGGGACAGGGGGCACCGAGCAGTACTTC
>TRBJ2-3|TRBD1|-|TRBV12-3/TRBV12-4
CASSRGRTDTQYF
TGTGCCAGCAGCAGGGGGCGCACAGATACGCAGTATTTT
>TRBJ2-1|TRBD2|-|TRBV6-5
CAALTSGGRNEQFF
TGTGCCGCCCTCACAAGCGGGGGTCGCAATGAGCAGTTCTTC
>TRBJ2-5|-|-|TRBV18
CASSPGNQETQYF
TGTGCCAGCTCACCGGGGAACCAAGAGACCCAGTACTTC
>TRBJ1-5|-|once|TRBV25-1
CASSESVRSTPQHF
TGTGCCAGCAGTGAATCGGTCCGCTCGACGCCCCAGCATTTT
>TRBJ1-3|-|-|TRBV28
CASSPPTDGNTIYF
TGTGCCAGCAGTCCTCCGACTGATGGAAACACCATATATTTT
>TRBJ2-6|-|-|TRBV6-5
CASSTRYSGANVLTF
TGTGCCAGCAGCACCCGTTACTCTGGGGCCAACGTCCTGACTTTC
>TRBJ2-7|TRBD1|-|TRBV30
CAWSQGDGNEQYF
TGTGCCTGGAGTCAGGGGGATGGGAACGAGCAGTACTTC
>TRBJ1-5|-|-|TRBV3-1
CASSQEEGKPQHF
TGTGCCAGCAGCCAAGAGGAAGGGAAGCCCCAGCATTTT
>TRBJ1-3|-|-|TRBV29-1
CSVGRPSPSGNTIYF
TGCAGCGTTGGAAGGCCAAGCCCCTCTGGAAACACCATATATTTT
>TRBJ1-3|-|-|TRBV7-6
CASSLGRGGNTIYF
TGTGCCAGCAGCTTAGGTAGAGGTGGAAACACCATATATTTT
>TRBJ1-2|-|-|TRBV14
CASSQDRKGYGYTF
TGTGCCAGCAGCCAAGATCGGAAGGGATATGGCTACACCTTC
>TRBJ2-2|TRBD1|-|TRBV19
CASRQGQGMTGELFF
TGTGCCAGTAGGCAGGGACAGGGGATGACCGGGGAGCTGTTTTTT
>TRBJ2-2|-|-|TRBV2
CASRWQGHTGELFF
TGTGCCAGCAGGTGGCAGGGTCACACCGGGGAGCTGTTTTTT
>TRBJ1-5|-|-|TRBV7-8
CASSPYRAGSGNQPQHF
TGTGCCAGCAGCCCTTATAGGGCAGGGAGTGGGAATCAGCCCCAGCATTTT
>TRBJ2-3|-|-|TRBV27
CASSQGRGIPDTQYF
TGTGCCAGCAGCCAGGGGCGGGGAATCCCAGATACGCAGTATTTT
>TRBJ1-1|TRBD1|once|TRBV6-1
CASSEALGTGGIIEAFF
TGTGCCAGCAGTGAAGCGCTTGGTACAGGGGGGATTATCGAAGCTTTCTTT
>TRBJ1-4|TRBD1|-|TRBV12-3/TRBV12-4
CASSLSRDSRNEKLFF
TGTGCCAGCAGTTTATCCCGGGACAGCCGGAATGAAAAACTGTTTTTT
>TRBJ1-1|-|-|TRBV5-1
CASSFGGHTEAFF
TGCGCCAGCAGCTTCGGGGGTCACACTGAAGCTTTCTTT
>TRBJ2-5|-|once|TRBV29-1
CSVHDIQETQYF
TGCAGCGTTCATGACATCCAAGAGACCCAGTACTTC
>TRBJ1-1|TRBD1|-|TRBV5-1
CASSQDRAEAFF
TGCGCCAGCAGCCAAGACAGGGCTGAAGCTTTCTTT
>TRBJ2-3|TRBD2|few|TRBV5-1
CASRSGGQSTDTQYF
TGCGCCAGCAGAAGCGGGGGGCAGAGCACAGATACGCAGTATTTT
>TRBJ1-1|TRBD1|-|TRBV11-2
CASSLVGQGASEAFF
TGTGCCAGCAGCTTAGTGGGACAGGGGGCTTCTGAAGCTTTCTTT
>TRBJ2-7|-|-|TRBV7-2
CASSLGRRRPEQYF
TGTGCCAGCAGCTTAGGGAGACGCCGGCCCGAGCAGTACTTC
>TRBJ2-7|TRBD1|-|TRBV29-1
CSVRQGFLEQYF
TGCAGCGTGAGACAGGGCTTCTTGGAGCAGTACTTC
>TRBJ2-7|TRBD2|-|TRBV28
CASSLRAGGYLSYEQYF
TGTGCCAGCAGTCTTAGGGCGGGGGGCTATCTATCCTACGAGCAGTACTTC
>TRBJ2-3|TRBD1|-|TRBV5-1
CASSLDGGQGTDTQYF
TGCGCCAGCAGCTTGGACGGGGGACAGGGCACAGATACGCAGTATTTT
>TRBJ2-2|-|-|TRBV19
CASKGGNTGELFF
TGTGCCAGTAAGGGAGGGAACACCGGGGAGCTGTTTTTT
>TRBJ1-1|-|-|TRBV25-1
CASSEWGGMNTEAFF
TGTGCCAGCAGTGAATGGGGAGGGATGAACACTGAAGCTTTCTTT
>TRBJ1-4|-|-|TRBV7-2
CASSLASGKGWEKLFF
TGTGCCAGCAGCTTAGCGTCGGGAAAGGGATGGGAAAAACTGTTTTTT
>TRBJ2-3|-|-|TRBV18
CASSPLAGEKTDTQYF
TGTGCCAGCTCACCTTTGGCAGGGGAGAAGACAGATACGCAGTATTTT
>TRBJ2-2|-|-|TRBV6-2/TRBV6-3
CASSSLRGRSGELFF
TGTGCCAGCAGTTCTTTACGGGGGCGGTCCGGGGAGCTGTTTTTT
>TRBJ2-5|-|-|TRBV5-1
CASQIPTGIQETQYF
TGCGCCAGCCAAATACCAACCGGGATACAAGAGACCCAGTACTTC
>TRBJ2-4|-|-|TRBV11-1
CASSLANRAKNIQYF
TGTGCCAGCAGCTTAGCGAACAGGGCGAAAAACATTCAGTACTTC
>TRBJ1-5|-|-|TRBV29-1
CSVRVSGGYNQHF
TGCAGCGTTAGGGTTTCCGGGGGATACAATCAGCATTTT
>TRBJ1-1|-|-|TRBV19
CASTRGGSRDTEAFF
TGTGCCAGTACTCGGGGGGGGTCGAGGGACACTGAAGCTTTCTTT
>TRBJ1-1|TRBD1|-|TRBV6-5
CASSFTGGNKAFF
TGTGCCAGCAGTTTTACAGGGGGCAATAAAGCTTTCTTT
>TRBJ1-1|-|once|TRBV2
CASTVGLPEAFF
TGTGCCAGCACAGTGGGACTTCCTGAAGCTTTCTTT
>TRBJ1-3|-|-|TRBV27
CASSPKQGLSNTIYF
TGTGCCAGCAGTCCAAAACAGGGTTTGTCTAACACCATATATTTT
>TRBJ1-3|-|-|TRBV4-1
CASSQDSWGSGNTIYF
TGCGCCAGCAGCCAAGATAGTTGGGGCTCTGGAAACACCATATATTTT
>TRBJ2-5|-|-|TRBV29-1
CSVGRVEETQYF
TGCAGCGTTGGCAGGGTAGAAGAGACCCAGTACTTC
>TRBJ2-2|-|few|TRBV30
CAWKRLANTGELFF
TGTGCCTGGAAGAGACTAGCGAACACCGGGGAGCTGTTTTTT
>TRBJ1-2|TRBD1|-|TRBV6-6
CASNQPTGDDGYTF
TGTGCCAGCAACCAACCGACAGGGGACGATGGCTACACCTTC
>TRBJ2-4|-|-|TRBV28
CTSSLSHIQYF
TGTACCAGCAGTTTGTCCCACATTCAGTACTTC
>TRBJ1-1|-|-|TRBV4-1
CASSQDARFEAFF
TGCGCCAGCAGCCAAGACGCTAGGTTTGAAGCTTTCTTT